Presented here are 9 T cell receptor beta chains from one specimen sequenced in a study of vaccination and CD4 T cells after COVID-19. Cultured CD4+ T cells had their DNA profiled by the Oncomine TCR Beta short-read assay. TCRdb redid the calling of the PCR reads with MiXCR, one entry per CDR3 protein. The table lists over 9,000 distinct CDR3 sequences, 45% to 60% of them singletons. Their specific antigens are unknown. Treatment in this sample: approximately nine-day PBMC culture with coronavirus spike peptide pools or control peptides (ViraFEST assay). The sequenced sample consisted of CD4+ T cells from blood, cultured in vitro. These receptors all stem from a human donor who had recovered from COVID-19.

The chain joins TRBV5-1 to TRBJ2-5; 14 positions match TRBD2. This CDR3 spans 16 amino acids. Per germline, CDR1 SGHRS and CDR2 YFSETQ. Trimming cost V 4 bases and J 4 bases; bases outside gene matches: 6. The DNA for the CDR3 is TGCGCCAGCAGCAAATTCGGGACTAGCGGGGGAGAGACCCAGTACTTC. Its protein is CASSKFGTSGGETQYF.

The genes are TRBV7-9 and TRBJ2-7, with D tentatively TRBD2 (5 bases). Germline V lookup: CDR1 SEHNR, CDR2 FQNEAQ (reference sequence). The CDR3 is made up of 15 amino acids. Trimming pared 7 bases from V and 5 bases from J, leaving 21 bases between. The DNA of the CDR3 is TGTGCCAGCACCCTGGGGAGCCGACTTGGACACGAGCAGTACTTC. It translates to CASTLGSRLGHEQYF. Using reference TRBV7-9 and TRBJ2-7 for the parts outside the CDR3, the full variable domain is DTGVSQNPRHKITKRGQNVTFRCDPISEHNRLYWYRQTLGQGPEFLTYFQNEAQLEKSRLLSDRFSAERPKGSFSTLEIQRTEQGDSAMYLCASTLGSRLGHEQYFGPGTRLTVT.

Written as DNA, the CDR3 is TGTGCCAGCAGTGAAAATAGGGACCCTTCCTACGAGCAGTACTTC. Its translation is CASSENRDPSYEQYF. V is TRBV2 and J is TRBJ2-7; possibly TRBD1 or TRBD2 for D (5 bases each). The germline V gene has CDR1 SNHLY and CDR2 FYNNEI. The CDR3 consists of 15 residues. Trimming shortened V by 2 bases and J by 1 base, and 12 bases separated the two germline ends.

The chain joins TRBV7-6 to TRBJ1-5; D is unclear. CDR1 and CDR2 from the germline V gene are SGHVS and FNYEAQ. This CDR3 is 12 amino acids long. V lost 5 bases and J lost 1, with 3 bases in between. The CDR3 DNA reads as TGTGCCAGCAGCCTCAGCAATCAGCCCCAGCATTTT. Translation gives CASSLSNQPQHF.

This chain uses TRBV6-2 or TRBV6-3 with TRBJ1-5; 8 bases are shared with TRBD1. The ends lost 4 bases at V and 7 bases at J; junction bases unmatched: 6. The CDR3 covers 14 residues. Germline V gives CDR1 MNHEY, CDR2 SVGEGT. CDR3: CASSWTGSGQPQHF. Here the CDR3 DNA reads TGTGCCAGCAGTTGGACAGGGTCGGGGCAGCCCCAGCATTTT.

This chain joins TRBV7-6 and TRBJ1-3, with TRBD1 matching over 7 bases. The CDR3 has 15 residues. The junction had 5 bases not matched to a gene; V was cut back by 5 bases and J by 1 base. Germline lookup yields CDR1 SGHVS and CDR2 FNYEAQ. As DNA, the CDR3 is TGTGCCAGCAGCCCCCAGGGGGATTCTGGAAACACCATATATTTT. The encoded protein is CASSPQGDSGNTIYF.

The chain links TRBV30 to TRBJ1-1; D is unclear. Germline assignment: CDR1 GTSNPN and CDR2 SVGIG (reference sequence). The CDR3 has 11 amino acids. Trimming removed 6 bases at V and 7 bases at J, with 12 bases between. In DNA form, the CDR3 reads TGTGCCTGCCTAAGGGTTCATGAAGCTTTCTTT. The encoded protein is CACLRVHEAFF.

The rearrangement joins TRBV27 to TRBJ1-5, with TRBD1 as a possible D gene (5 bases). The CDR3 totals 13 residues. In germline, CDR1 is MNHEY, CDR2 SMNVEV (reference sequence). The V gene lost 5 bases and the J gene lost 5 bases, with 10 bases spanning the gap. The CDR3 protein is CASSGTGYQPQHF. The CDR3 DNA follows: TGTGCCAGCAGTGGGACGGGATATCAGCCCCAGCATTTT.

The count of this clonotype is one. At one of its ends the junction is not consistent with the germline gene, which may arise from a read error. The rearrangement uses TRBV7-7 and TRBJ2-2; D gene ambiguous. The CDR3 has 15 residues. Per the germline V gene, CDR1 is SSHAT and CDR2 is FNYEAQ (reference sequence). The CDR3 is CASSLGGINTGELFF. In DNA, the CDR3 is TGTGCTAGCAGCTTAGGTGGGATAAACACCGGGGAGCTGTTTTTT.